This T cell receptor (beta chain) was sequenced for a study of blood T cell repertoires in COVID-19. Looking at the study overall: In each case, the material was cDNA or gDNA derived from T cells, B-cell-depleted T cells, or PBMCs.

Assay used: immunoSEQ multiplex PCR; TCRdb lists only in-frame clones, some missing. This sample has more than 200,000 clones, with approximately 86% found just once. The study recruited people aged 18 to 89 years across around 23 US areas. There are 13 residues in the CDR3. V was trimmed by 2 bases and J by 3 bases, leaving 8 bases between them. Germline loops: CDR1 GTSNPN, CDR2 SVGIG (reference sequence). The chain uses TRBV30 and TRBJ1-5; no reliable D call. The receptor was isolated from a woman in her fifties or sixties who had recovered from COVID-19. Source material: PBMCs or T cells enriched from blood (not recorded which). The CDR3 coding sequence is TGTGCCTGGAGTAGCTCCTTCAATCAGCCCCAGCATTTT. Protein product: CAWSSSFNQPQHF.